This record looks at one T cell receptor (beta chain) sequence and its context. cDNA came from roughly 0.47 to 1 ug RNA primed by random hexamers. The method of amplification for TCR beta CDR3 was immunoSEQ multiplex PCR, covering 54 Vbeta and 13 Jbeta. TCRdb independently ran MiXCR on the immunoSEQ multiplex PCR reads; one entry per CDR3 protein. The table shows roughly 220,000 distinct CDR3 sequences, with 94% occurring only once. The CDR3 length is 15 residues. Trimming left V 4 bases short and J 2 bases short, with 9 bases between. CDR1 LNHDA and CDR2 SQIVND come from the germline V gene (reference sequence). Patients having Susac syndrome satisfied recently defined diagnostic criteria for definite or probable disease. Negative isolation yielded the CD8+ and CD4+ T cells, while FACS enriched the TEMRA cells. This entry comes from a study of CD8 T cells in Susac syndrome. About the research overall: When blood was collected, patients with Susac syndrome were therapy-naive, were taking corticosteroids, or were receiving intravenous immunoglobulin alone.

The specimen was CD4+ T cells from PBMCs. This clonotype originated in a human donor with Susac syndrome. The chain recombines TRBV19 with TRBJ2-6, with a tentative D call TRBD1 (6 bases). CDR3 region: CASSSNRAGANVLTF. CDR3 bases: TGTGCCAGTAGTAGCAACAGGGCTGGGGCCAACGTCCTGACTTTC.